The 2 T cell receptor beta chains in this list originate from one sample, sequenced in a study of long-term antiretroviral therapy in people with HIV (dated 2022 in TCRdb). The immunoSEQ hsTCRB v3.0 assay was used at survey level resolution for TRB variable region sequencing. TCRdb carries this immuneACCESS record with in-frame sequences only. Its versions omit some clonotypes, under half of them owing to an unresolved V gene in the studies checked, with the rest unexplained. This sample has tens of thousands of clones in its table, and about three quarters of those were observed once. The leading ten clones occupy approximately 8.5% of the sample. The sequencing here drew on unsorted PBMCs, taken 1.5 years before starting antiretroviral therapy. Receptors were obtained from a man aged 18-30 years with HIV.

The chain joins TRBV10-3 to TRBJ1-2; TRBD1 might be the D (5 bases). Between the trimmed V and J ends, which lost 2 bases and 0 bases, there was a span of 13 bases. Per germline, CDR1 ENHRY and CDR2 SYGVKD. The CDR3 loop spans 16 amino acids. The CDR3 loop reads CAISEPGTATNYGYTF. DNA of the CDR3: TGTGCCATCAGTGAGCCCGGGACCGCGACTAACTATGGCTACACCTTC.

The chain links TRBV5-4 to TRBJ2-3; TRBD2 matches 8 bases. The CDR3 is 16 amino acids. The J segment lost 0 bases and the V segment lost 1 base, leaving 4 bases of the junction unmatched. Germline CDR1 and CDR2: SGHNT and YYREEE (reference sequence). The CDR3: CASSLRREASTDTQYF. CDR3 bases: TGTGCCAGCAGCTTGAGGCGGGAGGCAAGCACAGATACGCAGTATTTT.